A selection of T cell receptor beta chains follows, all from one sample in a study of T cell changes during pregnancy in multiple sclerosis. Assay used: immunoSEQ multiplex PCR; TCRdb lists only in-frame clones, some missing. The table shows tens of thousands of clones, with around 92% occurring only once. Sequencing was performed on peripheral blood, taken after pregnancy. The receptor set was obtained from a female donor in good health, enrolled as a control in a pregnancy study. The CDR3 runs from the conserved cysteine through the conserved F or W. Each record gives: V gene, clone size, D gene, J gene, CDR3 protein, CDR3 DNA. The D gene is left open where the match is weak. Expanded clones get a size class; other rows say once, few or many, or leave the size out.

TRBV7-3	NA	TRBD1	TRBJ2-1	CASSPGQGYNEQFF	TGTGCCAGCAGCCCCGGACAGGGGTACAATGAGCAGTTCTTC
TRBV6-1	NA	TRBD1	TRBJ1-5	CASSDPGQGEDQPQHF	TGTGCCAGCAGTGATCCGGGACAGGGAGAGGATCAGCCCCAGCATTTT
TRBV4-2	NA	TRBD2	TRBJ2-2	CASSQGASGATGELFF	TGTGCCAGCAGCCAAGGGGCTAGCGGGGCTACCGGGGAGCTGTTTTTT
TRBV28	NA	NA	TRBJ1-1	CASSRNRAAAFF	TGTGCCAGCAGCAGAAACAGGGCCGCAGCTTTCTTT
TRBV5-1	NA	NA	TRBJ2-7	CASSLEPFSYEQYF	TGCGCCAGCAGCTTGGAGCCATTCTCCTACGAGCAGTACTTC
TRBV2	NA	NA	TRBJ2-6	CASSGEASPGANVLTF	TGTGCCAGCAGTGGGGAGGCCTCACCCGGGGCCAACGTCCTGACTTTC
TRBV11-1	NA	TRBD1	TRBJ2-7	CASSLEGAPLNEQYF	TGTGCCAGCAGCTTAGAGGGGGCCCCTCTGAACGAGCAGTACTTC
TRBV11-2	NA	NA	TRBJ2-7	CASSLEFRSSYEQYF	TGTGCCAGCAGCTTAGAGTTTCGGTCATCCTACGAGCAGTACTTC
TRBV5-1	NA	TRBD2	TRBJ2-5	CASSLRLAGGQETQYF	TGCGCCAGCAGCCTACGACTAGCGGGGGGACAAGAGACCCAGTACTTC
TRBV28	NA	TRBD2	TRBJ2-1	CASSSGTSGGLRNEQFF	TGTGCCAGCAGTTCCGGGACTAGCGGGGGGTTAAGGAATGAGCAGTTCTTC
TRBV28	once	NA	TRBJ2-7	CASSLRSSYEQYF	TGTGCCAGCAGTTTAAGGAGCTCCTACGAGCAGTACTTC
TRBV7-9	NA	NA	TRBJ1-6	CASSLDRYYNSPLHF	TGTGCCAGCAGCTTAGACCGCTACTATAATTCACCCCTCCACTTT
TRBV5-6	NA	NA	TRBJ2-1	CASSHRGTRNEQFF	TGTGCCAGCAGCCACCGCGGGACTCGAAATGAGCAGTTCTTC
TRBV6-5	NA	NA	TRBJ2-3	CAVMEGALADTQYF	TGTGCCGTCATGGAGGGGGCATTGGCAGATACGCAGTATTTT
TRBV5-8	once	NA	TRBJ2-1	CASSLPRGRTYNEQFF	TGTGCCAGCAGCTTGCCTAGGGGGAGAACCTACAATGAGCAGTTCTTC
TRBV6-6	NA	NA	TRBJ2-5	CASSRSRSIQETQYF	TGTGCCAGCAGCCGCAGCAGGTCCATCCAAGAGACCCAGTACTTC
TRBV6-5	once	NA	TRBJ1-5	CASRGGLANQPQHF	TGTGCCAGCAGGGGGGGTTTGGCGAATCAGCCCCAGCATTTT
TRBV5-4	NA	TRBD1	TRBJ2-2	CASSLGGRGPNTGELFF	TGTGCCAGCAGCTTGGGGGGCAGGGGGCCTAACACCGGGGAGCTGTTTTTT
TRBV4-3	NA	NA	TRBJ2-3	CASSRRGSHTDTQYF	TGCGCCAGCAGCAGAAGGGGGTCACACACAGATACGCAGTATTTT
TRBV7-9	NA	NA	TRBJ1-1	CAGLWVGSNTEAFF	TGTGCCGGACTATGGGTGGGAAGTAACACTGAAGCTTTCTTT
TRBV10-3	NA	NA	TRBJ1-6	CAISDVGGSNSPLHF	TGTGCCATCAGTGACGTTGGCGGGTCTAATTCACCCCTCCACTTT
TRBV5-8	NA	TRBD1	TRBJ1-5	CASSSGTGHQPQHF	TGTGCCAGCAGCTCCGGGACAGGACATCAGCCCCAGCATTTT
TRBV4-3	NA	TRBD1	TRBJ2-7	CASSQGTGSSSSYEQYF	TGCGCCAGCAGCCAAGGGACAGGTAGCTCCAGCTCCTACGAGCAGTACTTC
TRBV5-6	NA	TRBD1	TRBJ1-6	CASSPPTGRSNSPLHF	TGTGCCAGCAGCCCCCCGACAGGGCGGAGTAATTCACCCCTCCACTTT
TRBV6-1	NA	TRBD1	TRBJ1-3	CASSEDRGLTGNTIYF	TGTGCCAGCAGCGAAGACAGGGGGCTAACGGGAAACACCATATATTTT
TRBV11-1	NA	TRBD1	TRBJ1-6	CASSSSRTGSSYNSPLHF	TGTGCCAGCAGCTCTTCAAGGACAGGCAGCTCCTATAATTCACCCCTCCACTTT
TRBV4-1	NA	NA	TRBJ1-1	CASSRFQPPDSRDMNTEAFF	TGCGCCAGCAGCCGATTCCAACCCCCGGACAGCCGAGACATGAACACTGAAGCTTTCTTT
TRBV6-5	NA	NA	TRBJ1-1	CASSYGQVNTEAFF	TGTGCCAGCAGTTATGGGCAGGTGAACACTGAAGCTTTCTTT
TRBV14	NA	NA	TRBJ1-3	CASSQSGWRGNTIYF	TGTGCCAGCAGCCAGTCAGGGTGGAGAGGAAACACCATATATTTT
TRBV6-5	NA	NA	TRBJ2-7	CASSYSRFRPYEQYF	TGTGCCAGCAGTTACTCGAGGTTTAGGCCATACGAGCAGTACTTC
TRBV6-6	NA	NA	TRBJ1-2	CASSYGADGYTF	TGTGCCAGCAGTTATGGAGCGGATGGCTACACCTTC
TRBV9	NA	TRBD2	TRBJ2-1	CASSDGTTNEQFF	TGTGCCAGCAGCGACGGGACTACGAATGAGCAGTTCTTC
TRBV19	NA	NA	TRBJ1-4	CASSISGVTPEFRFF	TGTGCCAGTAGTATCTCGGGGGTTACGCCGGAGTTCAGGTTTTTT
TRBV18	NA	NA	TRBJ2-7	CASSPSIENEQYF	TGTGCCAGCTCACCTTCTATTGAAAACGAGCAGTACTTC
TRBV7-2	NA	TRBD1	TRBJ2-6	CASSTQPGQMFNVLTF	TGTGCCAGCAGCACTCAACCGGGACAGATGTTCAACGTCCTGACTTTC
TRBV2	NA	TRBD2	TRBJ2-2	CASTSGGVGTGELFF	TGTGCCAGCACAAGCGGGGGGGTTGGCACCGGGGAGCTGTTTTTT
TRBV28	NA	NA	TRBJ2-1	CASSLFGQGVENEQFF	TGTGCCAGCAGTTTATTTGGGCAAGGGGTCGAAAATGAGCAGTTCTTC
TRBV6-1	NA	TRBD1	TRBJ1-6	CASSARDRGFSPLHF	TGTGCCAGCAGTGCCCGGGACAGGGGTTTCTCACCCCTCCACTTT
TRBV11-2	few	TRBD1	TRBJ1-2	CASRTGSAYGYTF	TGTGCCAGCAGGACAGGGTCCGCTTATGGCTACACCTTC
TRBV4-3	NA	TRBD1	TRBJ1-1	CASSQEGTGGSAGITEAFF	TGCGCCAGCAGCCAAGAAGGGACAGGAGGCTCCGCCGGGATCACTGAAGCTTTCTTT
TRBV5-4	NA	TRBD1	TRBJ2-5	CASSPGQQETQYF	TGTGCCAGCAGCCCGGGACAGCAAGAGACCCAGTACTTC